The clone carrying this T cell receptor beta chain was seen more than once but under ten times. The target antigen is unknown. The data derive from a study of beta chain features in type 1 diabetes. About the research overall: What patients shared with healthy donors was a similar profile of age, gender and cell yields. Analysis included 107,917,701 sorted cells drawn from all samples. Study outcomes and limitations: Insertions were fewer and deletions more numerous at VDJ junctions in type 1 diabetes patients. Type 1 diabetes patients had TCRB CDR3s that were shorter (moderately but significantly so) in all four CD4+ subsets.

Sequencing targeted expressed TCRB transcripts, as all isolated RNA had been reverse transcribed. Repertoires were generated with immunoSEQ multiplex PCR, while TCRdb's copy carries only in-frame clones and drops some. The sample lists 250,000 or so clones, around 14% occurring once. Material for sequencing was naive CD4+ T cells from blood. This TCR derives from a man aged 25 to 40 with type 1 diabetes.

CDR3 in DNA: TGTGCCAGCTCGCCGGGACTATCCGACAGGGGTGGGAACGAGCAGTACTTC. Its translation: CASSPGLSDRGGNEQYF. The chain employs TRBV18 and TRBJ2-7; possibly TRBD1 for D (8 bases). CDR1 and CDR2 (germline): KGHSH, LQKENI. The CDR3 is 17 residues long. Between the trimmed V and J ends, which lost 6 bases and 5 bases, there was a span of 26 bases.